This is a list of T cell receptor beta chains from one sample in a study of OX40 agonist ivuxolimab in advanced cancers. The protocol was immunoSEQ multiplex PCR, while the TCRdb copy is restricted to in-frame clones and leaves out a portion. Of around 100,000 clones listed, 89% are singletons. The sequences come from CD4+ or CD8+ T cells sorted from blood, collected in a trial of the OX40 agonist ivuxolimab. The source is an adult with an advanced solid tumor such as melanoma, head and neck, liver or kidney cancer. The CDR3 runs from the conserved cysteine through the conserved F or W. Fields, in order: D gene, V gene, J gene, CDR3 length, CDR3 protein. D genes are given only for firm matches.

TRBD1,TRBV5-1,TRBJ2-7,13,CASSGGQAYEQYF
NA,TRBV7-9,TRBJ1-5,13,CASSWGENQPQHF
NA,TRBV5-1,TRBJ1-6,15,CASSPVQGLSSPLHF
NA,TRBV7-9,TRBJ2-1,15,CASSLRGQSYNEQFF
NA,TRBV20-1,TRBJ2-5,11,CSARIRETQYF
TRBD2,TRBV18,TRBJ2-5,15,CASSPQAGGLETQYF
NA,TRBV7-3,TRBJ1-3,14,CASSPSGAGNTIYF
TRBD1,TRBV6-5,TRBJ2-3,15,CASSPGQGMIDTQYF
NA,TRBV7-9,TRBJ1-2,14,CASSLEALGEGYTF
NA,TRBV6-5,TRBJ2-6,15,CASKKSGAGANVLTF
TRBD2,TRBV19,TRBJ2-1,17,CASSNHRAGNSYNEQFF
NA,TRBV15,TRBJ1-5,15,CATSRPTGSNQPQHF
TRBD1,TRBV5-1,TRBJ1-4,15,CASSGYRGVREKLFF
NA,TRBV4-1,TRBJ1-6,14,CASSRGDASGPLHF
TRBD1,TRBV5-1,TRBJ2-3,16,CASSFSGTGGTDTQYF
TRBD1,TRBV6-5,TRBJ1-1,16,CASSWDRGERVTEAFF
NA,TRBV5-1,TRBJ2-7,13,CASSSTGDYEQYF
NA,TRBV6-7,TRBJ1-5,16,CASSYSLGASNQPQHF
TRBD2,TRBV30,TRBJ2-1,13,CAWTSGSANEQFF
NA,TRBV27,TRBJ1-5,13,CASSGHMYQPQHF
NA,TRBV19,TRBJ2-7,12,CASSILSGEQYF
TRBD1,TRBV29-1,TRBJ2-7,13,CSAITGVVYEQYF
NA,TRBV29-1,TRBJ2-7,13,CSVENRQTYEQYF
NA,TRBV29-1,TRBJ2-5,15,CSASRGTGDQETQYF
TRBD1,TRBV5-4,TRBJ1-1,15,CASSLQGQVGTEAFF
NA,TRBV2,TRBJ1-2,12,CASGTVPNGYTF
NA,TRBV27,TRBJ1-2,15,CASSTLPTTPYGYTF
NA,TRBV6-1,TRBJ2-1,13,CASSWGGRNEQFF
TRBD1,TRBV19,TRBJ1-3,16,CASSWDRAPSGNTIYF
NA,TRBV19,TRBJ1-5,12,CASSTGYQPQHF
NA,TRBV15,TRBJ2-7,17,CATSGGPGAGLDYEQYF
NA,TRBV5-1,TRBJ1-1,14,CASSAEGRNTEAFF
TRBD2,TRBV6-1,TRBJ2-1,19,CASSDYIGASGRATHEQFF
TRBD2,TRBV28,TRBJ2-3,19,CASSLPTRTSGGLTDTQYF
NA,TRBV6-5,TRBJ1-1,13,CASSYGAGTEAFF
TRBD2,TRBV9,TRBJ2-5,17,CASSVGGTSGLQETQYF
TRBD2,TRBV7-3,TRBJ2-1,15,CASSPRLAGVEEQFF
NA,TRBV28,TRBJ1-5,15,CASLQRRSSNQPQHF
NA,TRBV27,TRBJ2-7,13,CASRGPNTYEQYF